The 29 T cell receptor beta chains reported below all come from one sample, sequenced in a study of CD8+CD57+ T cells in acquired aplastic anemia. Patients chosen for sequencing had shown CD8+CD57+ cell expansion by flow cytometry. CDR3 and TCR beta VDJ profiling relied on a genomic DNA template. One entry per CDR3 protein, called by TCRdb with MiXCR from the reads. The repertoire holds 160,000 or so distinct CDR3 sequences, with around 48% as singletons. Material for sequencing was sorted CD4+, CD8+, or CD8+CD57+ T cells (not recorded which) from PBMCs. These receptors all stem from a human donor with aplastic anemia.

V usage is TRBV15 and J usage is TRBJ1-5; the D gene is possibly TRBD1 (5 bases). The V gene lost 7 bases and the J gene lost 2 bases, with 12 bases spanning the gap. The CDR3 has 14 amino acids. Germline CDR1 is LNHNV and CDR2 is YYDKDF (reference sequence). In DNA form, the CDR3 reads TGTGCCACCAACGGGGGGGATGGCAATCAGCCCCAGCATTTT. As protein: CATNGGDGNQPQHF.

Comments on this clonotype: At one boundary the junction diverges from the germline segment, which might be a read error. This chain links TRBV4-2 with TRBJ1-1; D remains ambiguous. In germline, CDR1 is LGHNA, CDR2 YNFKEQ. The CDR3 is made up of 16 amino acids. CDR3 sequence reads: CACSQDSILGNTGAFF. CDR3 DNA sequence: TGTGCCTGCAGCCAAGATTCTATTTTAGGGAACACTGGAGCTTTCTTT.

Ten or more counts support this clonotype. The chain employs TRBV2 and TRBJ2-6; TRBD1 agrees at 7 bases. V lost 6 bases to trimming and J lost 2 bases; unmatched junction nucleotides: 7. The CDR3 length is 16 residues. Germline V gene sequence: CDR1 SNHLY, CDR2 FYNNEI. CDR3 in DNA: TGTGCCAGCAGAGAAAATACAGGGGCTGGGGCCAACGTCCTGACTTTC. Translating gives CASRENTGAGANVLTF.

This chain joins TRBV20-1 and TRBJ1-1; D is perhaps TRBD1 (5 bases). Germline V gene sequence: CDR1 DFQATT, CDR2 SNEGSKA (reference sequence). V lost 4 bases, J lost 1 base, and 13 bases lay in between. This CDR3 comprises 14 residues. In DNA, the CDR3 is TGCAGTGCTACAAAGGGGCATAAGAACACTGAAGCTTTCTTT. This gives the protein CSATKGHKNTEAFF.

V and J are TRBV2 and TRBJ1-1; no definite D call. With 6 bases removed from V and 7 bases from J, the gap between germline ends came to 6 bases. The CDR3 has 10 amino acids. Germline-derived CDR1 and CDR2 are SNHLY and FYNNEI. The CDR3 region is CASRSDEAFF. In DNA form, the CDR3 reads TGTGCCAGCAGGTCGGATGAAGCTTTCTTT.

This chain joins TRBV2 and TRBJ1-5; D not certain. Germline V gene lookup returns CDR1 SNHLY and CDR2 FYNNEI. Trimming took off 4 bases at V and 2 bases at J, with 12 bases between the two ends. The CDR3 covers 15 residues. CDR3 sequence: CASSVQVPGNQPQHF. The CDR3, as DNA: TGTGCCAGCAGTGTCCAGGTACCCGGCAATCAGCCCCAGCATTTT. Full variable domain (missing parts from reference TRBV2 and TRBJ1-5): EPEVTQTPSHQVTQMGQEVILRCVPISNHLYFYWYRQILGQKVEFLVSFYNNEISEKSEIFDDQFSVERPDGSNFTLKIRSTKLEDSAMYFCASSVQVPGNQPQHFGDGTRLSIL.

The rearrangement joins TRBV3-1 to TRBJ2-5; tentative D call: TRBD2 (5 bases). The CDR3 is 15 amino acids. Germline V lookup: CDR1 LGHDT, CDR2 YNNKEL (reference sequence). Between the trimmed V and J ends, which lost 0 bases and 4 bases, there was a span of 12 bases. The CDR3 region has the DNA TGTGCCAGCAGCCAAGAGGGAACTAGACCAGAGACCCAGTACTTC. Translating gives CASSQEGTRPETQYF.

The chain recombines TRBV11-2 with TRBJ1-5; D remains ambiguous. V was trimmed by 1 base and J by 5 bases, leaving 15 bases between them. Germline CDR1 reads SGHAT; CDR2 reads FQNNGV. The CDR3 sequence is 16 residues long. As DNA, the CDR3 is TGTGCCAGCAGCTTAGTAGGTTCAGGCCTTGATCAGCCCCAGCATTTT. Protein product: CASSLVGSGLDQPQHF.

On this clonotype: The conserved closing phenylalanine or tryptophan is absent in this CDR3, likely reflecting a read error. The limits of the CDR3 on the DNA are not certain, so only TCRdb's listed CDR3 is given. The V and J genes are TRBV10-2 and TRBJ2-1; TRBD1 reflects the table's D call only, with no check against the DNA. The germline V gene encodes CDR1 WSHSY and CDR2 SAAADI. The length of the CDR3 is 9 amino acids, counting both ends. This CDR3 reads CASSPGGTL.

To note about this clonotype: This CDR3 is missing its conserved last phenylalanine or tryptophan, likely due to a read error. The chain is built from TRBV20-1 and TRBJ2-7; maybe TRBD2 (6 bases). CDR3 length equals 13 residues. The germline V gene encodes CDR1 DFQATT and CDR2 SNEGSKA (reference sequence). With 4 bases removed from V and 0 bases from J, the gap between germline ends came to 10 bases. This CDR3 reads CSAIRETSYEQYL. The CDR3 DNA follows: TGCAGTGCTATCCGGGAGACCTCCTACGAGCAGTACCTC.

This clonotype has only one observation. As DNA, the CDR3 is TGCGCCAGCAGCCCGGGGACAGCCGTTAATGAAAAACTGTTTTTT. Translating it yields CASSPGTAVNEKLFF. This chain joins TRBV5-1 and TRBJ1-4, with TRBD1 matching 7 bases. CDR3 size: 15 residues. V lost 4 bases to trimming and J lost 4 bases; unmatched junction nucleotides: 7. Germline-derived CDR1 and CDR2 are SGHRS and YFSETQ.

The table lists this clonotype with many counts. The genes are TRBV13 and TRBJ1-3, with D unclear. CDR3 length: 17 amino acids. The V end was cut by 0 bases, the J end by 0 bases, with 12 bases between. Germline V gene sequence: CDR1 PRHDT, CDR2 FYEKMQ (reference sequence). Here the CDR3 reads CASSLGGGVNSGNTIYF. The CDR3 DNA follows: TGTGCCAGCAGCTTAGGAGGTGGGGTCAACTCTGGAAACACCATATATTTT.

This clonotype was found many times. This chain uses TRBV6-1 with TRBJ2-3; TRBD2 matches 10 bases. CDR3 size: 15 residues. Per the germline V gene, CDR1 is MNHNS and CDR2 is SASEGT. V trimming: 6 bases; J trimming: 2 bases; junction bases outside the gene matches: 5. The CDR3 DNA is TGTGCCAGCAGAGCCAGCGGGGGGGCCACAGATACGCAGTATTTT. This sequence encodes CASRASGGATDTQYF.

This clonotype was found a few times. The chain has TRBV4-3 and TRBJ1-2, with D possibly being TRBD1 (6 bases). Germline-derived CDR1 and CDR2 are LGHNA and YSLEER. The CDR3 consists of 16 residues. Trimming shortened V by 1 base and J by 6 bases, and 18 bases separated the two germline ends. This chain's CDR3 is CASSQVGRGLRDGYTF. CDR3 sequence (DNA): TGCGCCAGCAGCCAAGTTGGAAGGGGGTTGAGGGATGGCTACACCTTC.

As concerns this clonotype: This may be a read error: a much more frequent sequence differs by one nucleotide. The chain combines TRBV7-2 with TRBJ1-5; D unclear. The CDR3 has 14 amino acids. CDR1 is SGHTA, CDR2 FQGNSA, per germline. V lost 4 bases to trimming and J lost 2 bases, with 9 bases between them. The CDR3 is CASSSTAGNQPQHF. The CDR3 DNA reads TGTGCCAGCAGCTCAACAGCGGGCAATCAGCCCCAGCATTTT.

The V gene is TRBV9, the J gene TRBJ1-2; no firm D call. Germline lookup yields CDR1 SGDLS and CDR2 YYNGEE. The CDR3 loop spans 15 amino acids. Trimming removed 1 base from V and 4 bases from J, with 14 bases in between. The CDR3 region has the DNA TGTGCCAGCAGCGTATGGGATGATTTGGCCTATGGCTACACCTTC. Its translation: CASSVWDDLAYGYTF.

The gene calls are TRBV20-1 and TRBJ2-3, with D perhaps TRBD2 (5 bases). Germline V lookup: CDR1 DFQATT, CDR2 SNEGSKA (reference sequence). V was clipped by 0 bases and J by 4 bases, with 8 bases between them. The CDR3 consists of 13 residues. CDR3 sequence reads: CSARDGGADTQYF. Written as DNA, the CDR3 is TGCAGTGCTAGAGATGGAGGCGCAGATACGCAGTATTTT.

Details on this clonotype: The germline gene is not matched at one end of the junction; a read error may be the cause. CDR3 protein: CASSLGQGGSQPRHF. The CDR3 nucleotides are TGTGCCAGCAGTTTAGGACAGGGAGGTAGTCAGCCCCGGCATTTT. V usage is TRBV12-3 or TRBV12-4 and J usage is TRBJ1-5; 7 nucleotides align to TRBD1. This CDR3 has 15 residues.

This clonotype was seen at least ten times. The chain combines TRBV5-4 with TRBJ1-6, with a tentative D call TRBD1 (6 bases). Looked up from germline, CDR1 is SGHNT and CDR2 is YYREEE (reference sequence). CDR3 length: 17 residues. V lost 2 bases, J lost 0 bases, and 12 bases lay in between. CDR3 sequence reads: CASSFGQGSSYNSPLHF. The CDR3 coding sequence is TGTGCCAGCAGCTTTGGTCAGGGGAGCTCCTATAATTCACCCCTCCACTTT.

This clonotype turned up a few times. The J gene is TRBJ2-2, the V gene TRBV2; no reliable D call. CDR3 size: 15 residues. V was trimmed by 0 bases and J by 9 bases, leaving 14 bases between them. Per the germline V gene, CDR1 is SNHLY and CDR2 is FYNNEI. The CDR3 sequence is CASSEASKAGWELFF. The CDR3 DNA follows: TGTGCCAGCAGTGAAGCTAGCAAAGCAGGCTGGGAGCTGTTTTTT.

This clonotype appeared many times. The chain joins TRBV9 to TRBJ2-7; 11 bases agree with TRBD2. This CDR3 contains 14 residues. CDR1 is SGDLS, CDR2 YYNGEE, per germline. CDR3 coding DNA: TGTGCAGACCGAGGGGGACTAGCGGTCCACGAGCAGTACTTC. Its translation is CADRGGLAVHEQYF.

For this clonotype: The junction does not match germline at one end; this may be a read error. The V call is TRBV7-3, the J call TRBJ2-5; D is perhaps TRBD1 or TRBD2 (5 bases each). Germline CDR1 is SGHTA and CDR2 is FQGTGA. This CDR3 spans 13 amino acids. As DNA, the CDR3 is TGTGCCGGCAGCACAAGGGGAGAAGAGACCCAGTACTTC. Encoded protein: CAGSTRGEETQYF.

This chain joins TRBV20-1 and TRBJ2-5; 10 bases agree with TRBD1. The CDR3 spans 12 residues. V shed 6 bases and J 4 bases; nucleotides not matched to a gene: 2. CDR1 and CDR2 from the germline V gene are DFQATT and SNEGSKA (reference sequence). CDR3 nucleotide sequence: TGCAGTGCCGGGGACAGGGGAGAGACCCAGTACTTC. The encoded protein is CSAGDRGETQYF.

The table lists this clonotype with many counts. The rearrangement joins TRBV25-1 to TRBJ1-1, with a tentative D call TRBD1 (5 bases). There are 12 residues in the CDR3. Germline CDR1 MGHDK, CDR2 SYGVNS. With 3 bases removed from V and 11 bases from J, the gap between germline ends came to 13 bases. CDR3 region: CASSDGAGVAFF. The CDR3 DNA sequence: TGTGCCAGCAGTGATGGGGCCGGGGTTGCTTTCTTT.

The chain couples TRBV5-5 to TRBJ2-5; 7 positions match TRBD1. Germline CDR1 and CDR2: SGHKS and YYEKEE (reference sequence). Unmatched junction bases numbered 8, after V lost 2 bases and J lost 1 base. The CDR3 consists of 16 residues. CDR3 in amino acids: CASSLPGQQFQETQYF. CDR3 nucleotides: TGTGCCAGCAGCTTACCGGGACAGCAATTCCAAGAGACCCAGTACTTC.

This clonotype was counted at least ten times. The chain has TRBV4-2 and TRBJ2-3, with D perhaps assigned TRBD1 or TRBD2 (5 bases each). The CDR3 sequence is 15 residues long. V lost 3 bases, J lost 2 bases, and 12 bases lay in between. From germline, CDR1 is LGHNA and CDR2 YNFKEQ. CDR3 nucleotide sequence: TGTGCCAGCAGCCAGGACGGGACGATCACAGATACGCAGTATTTT. Residues: CASSQDGTITDTQYF.

The genes are TRBV25-1 and TRBJ1-5; TRBD1 matches at 9 bases. J lost 3 bases, V lost 2 bases, and 2 bases had no gene match. Per the germline V gene, CDR1 is MGHDK and CDR2 is SYGVNS. CDR3 length: 15 amino acids. CDR3 DNA sequence: TGTGCCAGCAGTGAAGGGGACAGGGACAATCAGCCCCAGCATTTT. Protein product: CASSEGDRDNQPQHF.

This chain connects TRBV19 to TRBJ1-1, with D possibly matching TRBD1 (5 bases). In germline, CDR1 is LNHDA, CDR2 SQIVND (reference sequence). V shed 3 bases and J shed 5 bases, with 7 bases lying between them. CDR3 length equals 12 residues. The CDR3 coding sequence is TGTGCCAGTAGTATGGGGGGGACTGAAGCTTTCTTT. This gives the protein CASSMGGTEAFF. Combining the CDR3 with reference TRBV19 and TRBJ1-1 gives the whole variable domain DGGITQSPKYLFRKEGQNVTLSCEQNLNHDAMYWYRQDPGQGLRLIYYSQIVNDFQKGDIAEGYSVSREKKESFPLTVTSAQKNPTAFYLCASSMGGTEAFFGQGTRLTVV.

This clonotype was seen repeatedly, ten times or more. The chain recombines TRBV9 with TRBJ1-6; D remains ambiguous. With 0 bases removed from V and 9 bases from J, the gap between germline ends came to 10 bases. The CDR3 contains 14 residues. The germline V gene has CDR1 SGDLS and CDR2 YYNGEE. CDR3 residues: CASSVDLIGSPLHF. The CDR3 bases are TGTGCCAGCAGCGTAGACCTCATCGGTTCACCCCTCCACTTT.